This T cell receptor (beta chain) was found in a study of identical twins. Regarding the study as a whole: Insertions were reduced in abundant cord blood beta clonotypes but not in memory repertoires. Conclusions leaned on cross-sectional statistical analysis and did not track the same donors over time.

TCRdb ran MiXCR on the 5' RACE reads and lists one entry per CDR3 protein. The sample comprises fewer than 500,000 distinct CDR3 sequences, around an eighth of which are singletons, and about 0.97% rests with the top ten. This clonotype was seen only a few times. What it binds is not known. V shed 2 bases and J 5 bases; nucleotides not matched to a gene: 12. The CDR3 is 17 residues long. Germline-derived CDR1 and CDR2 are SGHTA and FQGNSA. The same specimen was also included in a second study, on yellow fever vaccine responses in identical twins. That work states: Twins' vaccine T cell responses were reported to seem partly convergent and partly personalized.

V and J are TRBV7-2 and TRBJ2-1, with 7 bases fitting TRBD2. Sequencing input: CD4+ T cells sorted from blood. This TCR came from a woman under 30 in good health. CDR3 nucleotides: TGTGCCAGCAGCTTATGGCCGGGAGGCCGATCAGACAATGAGCAGTTCTTC. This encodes CASSLWPGGRSDNEQFF. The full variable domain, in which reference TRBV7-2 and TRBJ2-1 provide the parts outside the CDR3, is GAGVSQSPSNKVTEKGKDVELRCDPISGHTALYWYRQSLGQGLEFLIYFQGNSAPDKSGLPSDRFSAERTGGSVSTLTIQRTQQEDSAVYLCASSLWPGGRSDNEQFFGPGTRLTVL.